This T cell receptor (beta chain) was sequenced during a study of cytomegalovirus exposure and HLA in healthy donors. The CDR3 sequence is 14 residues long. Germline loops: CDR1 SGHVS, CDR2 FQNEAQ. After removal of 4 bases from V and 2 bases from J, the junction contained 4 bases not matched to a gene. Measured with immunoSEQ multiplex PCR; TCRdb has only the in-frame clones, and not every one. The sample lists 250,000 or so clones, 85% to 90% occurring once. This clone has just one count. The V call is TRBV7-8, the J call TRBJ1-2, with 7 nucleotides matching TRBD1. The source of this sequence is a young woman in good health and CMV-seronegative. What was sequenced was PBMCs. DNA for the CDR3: TGTGCCAGCAGCTATTCGACAGGGAACTATGGCTACACCTTC. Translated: CASSYSTGNYGYTF.